Below, one T cell receptor (beta chain) is given with its context. Its antigen is not identified. Treatment: roughly 18 received Ad26.COV2.S at low or high dose, single or two shots; several received placebo; per-sample allocation not given. It was on day 63 after the first vaccine or placebo injection that samples were taken. The study used a vaccine consisting of an Ad26 vector that expressed Wuhan-strain SARS-CoV-2 spike. The method was immunoSEQ multiplex PCR; TCRdb's version includes in-frame clones alone and lacks a portion of them. The sample has hundreds of thousands of clones, approximately 86% seen once. The trim removed 4 bases at V and 1 base at J, leaving 9 bases unmatched. Germline V gene data show CDR1 as SGHDT and CDR2 as YYEEEE. This CDR3 region has 16 residues. These data are taken from a study of Ad26.COV2.S vaccination and SARS-CoV-2 variants. Study-level background: A participant enrolled in the COV1001 Ad26.COV2.S trial arm provided the sample. Intramuscularly, Ad26.COV2.S was given either once or twice, 56 days apart. Whole-study results and caveats: Spike-specific TCR breadth in vaccine recipients exceeded that seen in placebo recipients.

This sequence joins TRBV5-6 and TRBJ2-5, with 8 bases aligning to TRBD1. The sequence was obtained from a person aged 18-60 years who received the Ad26.COV2.S COVID-19 vaccine or a placebo. The specimen comprised peripheral blood, sampled in a trial of Ad26.COV2.S vaccine versus placebo. The CDR3 nucleotides read TGTGCCAGCAGCCTTCGGACAGGGTGGGTCCAAGAGACCCAGTACTTC. Encoded protein: CASSLRTGWVQETQYF.